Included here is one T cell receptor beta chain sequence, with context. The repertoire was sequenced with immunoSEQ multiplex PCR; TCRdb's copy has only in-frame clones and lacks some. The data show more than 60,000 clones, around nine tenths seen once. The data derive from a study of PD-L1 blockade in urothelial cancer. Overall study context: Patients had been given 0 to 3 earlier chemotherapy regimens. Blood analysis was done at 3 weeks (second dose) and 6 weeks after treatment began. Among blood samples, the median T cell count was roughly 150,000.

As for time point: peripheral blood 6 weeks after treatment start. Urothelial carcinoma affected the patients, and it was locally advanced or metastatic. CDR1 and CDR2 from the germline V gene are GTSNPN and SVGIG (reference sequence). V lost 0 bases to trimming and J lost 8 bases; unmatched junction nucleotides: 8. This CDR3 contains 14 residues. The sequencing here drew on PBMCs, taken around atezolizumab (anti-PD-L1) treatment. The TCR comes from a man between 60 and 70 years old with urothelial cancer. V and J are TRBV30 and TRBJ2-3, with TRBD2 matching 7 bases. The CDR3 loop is CAWSVIAGGGTQYF. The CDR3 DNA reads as TGTGCCTGGAGTGTGATAGCGGGCGGGGGTACGCAGTATTTT.